Shown below are 9 T cell receptor beta chains from a single sample sequenced in a study of blood T cell repertoires in COVID-19. Sequencing was performed with immunoSEQ multiplex PCR; in TCRdb, only in-frame clones are kept and a portion is missing. The sample lists some 76,000 clones, around 80% occurring once. Sequencing was carried out using peripheral blood. The origin of the receptors is a man over 45 with COVID-19, enrolled during active disease.

The CDR3 bases are TGTGCCAGCAGCTTAGGGCAGGCTTCCACTGAAGCTTTCTTT. Its translation: CASSLGQASTEAFF. The chain has TRBV11-2 and TRBJ1-1, with D unclear. This CDR3 comprises 14 residues. Germline loops: CDR1 SGHAT, CDR2 FQNNGV. V was shortened by 1 base and J by 4 bases, with 10 bases between the two germline ends.

This clone turned up a few times. This sequence joins TRBV27 and TRBJ2-1; 9 nucleotides agree with TRBD2. V trimming: 2 bases; J trimming: 6 bases; junction bases outside the gene matches: 5. CDR1 and CDR2 (germline): MNHEY, SMNVEV (reference sequence). CDR3 length: 15 residues. DNA for the CDR3: TGTGCCAGCAGTTTAGCCTTAGCGGGAGTCAATGAGCAGTTCTTC. Residues: CASSLALAGVNEQFF.

This clone has at least ten counts. V gene TRBV25-1 combines with J gene TRBJ2-2, with 7 bases lining up with TRBD1. There are 18 residues in the CDR3. J lost 4 bases, V lost 4 bases, and 15 bases had no gene match. In germline, CDR1 is MGHDK, CDR2 SYGVNS. The CDR3 protein is CASSGNGHRDSGTGELFF. The DNA of the CDR3 is TGTGCCAGCAGTGGAAACGGACACCGGGACAGCGGCACCGGGGAGCTGTTTTTT.

The chain links TRBV6-5 to TRBJ2-7; TRBD1 is a possible D gene (6 bases). Trimming shortened V by 2 bases and J by 1 base, and 9 bases separated the two germline ends. The germline V gene has CDR1 MNHEY and CDR2 SVGAGI. This CDR3 contains 14 residues. The DNA for the CDR3 is TGTGCCAGCAGTTACGCCACAGGGTCCTACGAGCAGTACTTC. The encoded protein is CASSYATGSYEQYF.

This chain connects TRBV19 to TRBJ1-1; weak D call: TRBD1 (5 bases). The germline CDR1 and CDR2 sequences are LNHDA and SQIVND (reference sequence). Trimming pared 5 bases from V and 3 bases from J, leaving 16 bases between. The CDR3 spans 15 residues. The CDR3 bases are TGTGCCAGTAGTGAGCAGGGTATTGGGTACACTGAAGCTTTCTTT. It encodes CASSEQGIGYTEAFF. Variable domain in full (rest from reference TRBV19 and TRBJ1-1): DGGITQSPKYLFRKEGQNVTLSCEQNLNHDAMYWYRQDPGQGLRLIYYSQIVNDFQKGDIAEGYSVSREKKESFPLTVTSAQKNPTAFYLCASSEQGIGYTEAFFGQGTRLTVV.

The sample holds a few counts of this clone. This sequence joins TRBV11-2 and TRBJ1-2; the D is unclear. Per germline, CDR1 SGHAT and CDR2 FQNNGV. CDR3 length equals 13 residues. V was trimmed by 0 bases and J by 5 bases, leaving 7 bases between them. In nucleotides, the CDR3 is TGTGCCAGCAGCTTAGATCCGCAGTATGGCTACACCTTC. This sequence encodes CASSLDPQYGYTF. Full variable domain (missing parts from reference TRBV11-2 and TRBJ1-2): EAGVAQSPRYKIIEKRQSVAFWCNPISGHATLYWYQQILGQGPKLLIQFQNNGVVDDSQLPKDRFSAERLKGVDSTLKIQPAKLEDSAVYLCASSLDPQYGYTFGSGTRLTVV.

V gene TRBV4-2 combines with J gene TRBJ2-7, with 8 nucleotides matching TRBD1. V lost 0 bases, J lost 6 bases, and 10 bases stayed unmatched. The CDR3 extends over 16 amino acids. Looked up from germline, CDR1 is LGHNA and CDR2 is YNFKEQ. The DNA for the CDR3 is TGTGCCAGCAGCCAAGATCAAGGACAGGGTAGCGCCGAGCAGTACTTC. The encoded protein is CASSQDQGQGSAEQYF.

The J gene is TRBJ2-4, the V gene TRBV29-1; 13 nucleotides align to TRBD2. The germline gives CDR1 SQVTM, CDR2 ANQGSEA. The V and J ends lost 6 bases and 5 bases, in that order; junction bases with no gene match: 16. The CDR3 contains 18 residues. CDR3 DNA sequence: TGCAGCGTCACCGGACTAGCGGGAGCGCACAAACCTGAAAACATTCAGTACTTC. Translation: CSVTGLAGAHKPENIQYF.

This chain connects TRBV5-1 to TRBJ2-5; D not certain. V was clipped by 1 base and J by 1 base, with 8 bases between them. Per the germline V gene, CDR1 is SGHRS and CDR2 is YFSETQ. The CDR3 runs 14 residues. The CDR3 DNA sequence: TGCGCCAGCAGCTTGAGCCATCCCCAAGAGACCCAGTACTTC. Translation gives CASSLSHPQETQYF. Combining the CDR3 with reference TRBV5-1 and TRBJ2-5 gives the whole variable domain KAGVTQTPRYLIKTRGQQVTLSCSPISGHRSVSWYQQTPGQGLQFLFEYFSETQRNKGNFPGRFSGRQFSNSRSEMNVSTLELGDSALYLCASSLSHPQETQYFGPGTRLLVL.